The rows below give T cell receptor beta chains drawn from one sample of a study of PD-1 blockade in classical Hodgkin lymphoma. Repertoires were generated with immunoSEQ multiplex PCR, while TCRdb's copy carries only in-frame clones and drops some. The profile shows 15,000 to 20,000 clones, approximately 80% of them singletons. Sequenced here: peripheral blood mononuclear cells (PBMCs), sampled before the fourth cycle of nivolumab. These receptor sequences come from a human donor with classical Hodgkin lymphoma. Each CDR3 is given with its conserved first and last residue. The D gene is left open where the match is weak. Not every row has a clone size; where given, it reads once, few, many or a size class.

V gene	J gene	D gene	clone size	CDR3 DNA	CDR3 protein
TRBV6-1	TRBJ2-1	TRBD2	NA	TGTGCCAGCAGTGAAGAGGTAACTAGCGGGAAGAATGAGCAGTTCTTC	CASSEEVTSGKNEQFF
TRBV7-2	TRBJ2-7	TRBD2	NA	TGTGCCAGCAGCTTAGACTCGGGAGGGCCCTACGAGCAGTACTTC	CASSLDSGGPYEQYF
TRBV13	TRBJ1-1	NA	NA	TGTGCCAGCAGCCGGACAGAGAACACTGAAGCTTTCTTT	CASSRTENTEAFF
TRBV11-2	TRBJ2-7	TRBD2	once	TGTGCCAGCAGCCCGTTAGCGGGACTTGCCTCTTACGAGCAGTACTTC	CASSPLAGLASYEQYF
TRBV2	TRBJ2-3	NA	NA	TGTGCCAGCAGTGAATGGGGCGCCTCCGGAGATACGCAGTATTTT	CASSEWGASGDTQYF
TRBV7-2	TRBJ2-6	NA	NA	TGTGCCAGCAGCTTCATGAGACTAGAATCTGGGGCCAACGTCCTGACTTTC	CASSFMRLESGANVLTF
TRBV5-1	TRBJ2-7	NA	once	TGCGCCAGCAGCCCCGAGGACAGTTCGACCTACGAGCAGTACTTC	CASSPEDSSTYEQYF
TRBV11-3	TRBJ1-4	NA	few	TGTGCCAGCAGCTTAGCGCGGGGTTTTTCCGTAACAATCAATGAAAAACTGTTTTTT	CASSLARGFSVTINEKLFF
TRBV27	TRBJ2-2	NA	NA	TGTGCCAGCAGTTCCCAACCGCCTTCGAACACCGGGGAGCTGTTTTTT	CASSSQPPSNTGELFF
TRBV28	TRBJ1-6	TRBD1	NA	TGTGCCAGCAGTCAACCGGGACAGGTGGGGGATTCACCCCTCCACTTT	CASSQPGQVGDSPLHF
TRBV5-1	TRBJ2-3	NA	NA	TGCGCCAGCAGCTGGGTAACGGGGCCCACAGATACGCAGTATTTT	CASSWVTGPTDTQYF
TRBV30	TRBJ1-5	TRBD1	NA	TGTGCCTGGAGTAAGGCAGGGGGCCAGCCCCAGCATTTT	CAWSKAGGQPQHF
TRBV9	TRBJ2-5	NA	NA	TGTGCCAGCAGCCCCCCCATGGGGCAAGAGACCCAGTACTTC	CASSPPMGQETQYF
TRBV6-1	TRBJ1-1	NA	once	TGTGCCAGCAGTGTTCAAGGGGGGGGCACTGAAGCTTTCTTT	CASSVQGGGTEAFF
TRBV2	TRBJ2-5	NA	NA	TGTGCCAGCACCCTAGGTGGCGAGACCCAGTACTTC	CASTLGGETQYF
TRBV7-2	TRBJ1-6	NA	NA	TGTGCCAGCAGCTACCTTATGCGGGGAGCACCCCTCCACTTT	CASSYLMRGAPLHF
TRBV19	TRBJ1-1	TRBD1	few	TGTGCCAGTAGCGGGACAGCGAACACTGAAGCTTTCTTT	CASSGTANTEAFF
TRBV18	TRBJ2-1	TRBD2	NA	TGTGCCAGCTCACTCGGGACTAGCAGATACAATGAGCAGTTCTTC	CASSLGTSRYNEQFF
TRBV30	TRBJ2-5	NA	NA	TGTGCCTGGAGTGCCCCAGAGACCCAGTACTTC	CAWSAPETQYF
TRBV10-1	TRBJ1-5	NA	NA	TGCGCCATCCCGTTCAGGGACGTACCCAATCAGCCCCAGCATTTT	CAIPFRDVPNQPQHF
TRBV9	TRBJ2-2	NA	NA	TGTGCCAGCAGGTCGGGGGCCTACACCGGGGAGCTGTTTTTT	CASRSGAYTGELFF
TRBV10-3	TRBJ2-2	TRBD2	NA	TGTGCCATCAGTGGAGTAGGACAGGGACCCAGCGGGGGGGCAGCCGGGGAGCTGTTTTTT	CAISGVGQGPSGGAAGELFF
TRBV6-1	TRBJ2-3	NA	once	TGTGCCAGCAGTGAACCATCGGGGAGTGGCACAGATACGCAGTATTTT	CASSEPSGSGTDTQYF
TRBV19	TRBJ2-5	TRBD1	NA	TGTGCCAGTAGTATTCAGACAGGGTTTGGAGAGACCCAGTACTTC	CASSIQTGFGETQYF
TRBV6-1	TRBJ1-2	NA	NA	TGTGCCAGCCACCTATCCGGGTTATATGGCTACACCTTC	CASHLSGLYGYTF
TRBV28	TRBJ2-5	TRBD1	NA	TGTGCCAGCAGTTATTTCCGGGACAGGGAAGAGACCCAGTACTTC	CASSYFRDREETQYF
TRBV30	TRBJ1-6	NA	NA	TGTGCCTGGAGTAAAGGTCATAATTCACCCCTCCACTTT	CAWSKGHNSPLHF
TRBV25-1	TRBJ1-6	NA	NA	TGTGCCAGCAGTGCCCGGACAAGGGCTAATTCACCCCTCCACTTT	CASSARTRANSPLHF
TRBV5-6	TRBJ1-6	NA	once	TGTGCCAGCAGCTTGGCCAGTTCACCCCTCCACTTT	CASSLASSPLHF
TRBV14	TRBJ1-6	NA	NA	TGTGCCAGCAGCCATAAAAGCTTACGCAGCCTCCATTCACCCCTCCACTTT	CASSHKSLRSLHSPLHF
TRBV6-5	TRBJ1-2	TRBD1	NA	TGTGCCAGCAGTTACACAGGGGCAAGTAACTATGGCTACACCTTC	CASSYTGASNYGYTF
TRBV7-9	TRBJ1-6	TRBD1	NA	TGTGCCAGCAGCTCCGGACAGGGGGACTATAATTCACCCCTCCACTTT	CASSSGQGDYNSPLHF
TRBV2	TRBJ1-2	TRBD1	NA	TGTGCCAGTCCTACAGGGGGTAACTATGGCTACACCTTC	CASPTGGNYGYTF
TRBV7-9	TRBJ2-2	TRBD1	NA	TGTGCCAGCAGCTTAGGGGGACAGGGTCGGACCGGGGAGCTGTTTTTT	CASSLGGQGRTGELFF
TRBV2	TRBJ2-3	TRBD1	few	TGTGCCAGCACCTTCCCTGGACAGGGGGTCTCAGATACGCAGTATTTT	CASTFPGQGVSDTQYF
TRBV4-2	TRBJ2-2	NA	NA	TGTGCCAGCAGCCAAGCCACCGGGGAGCTGTTTTTT	CASSQATGELFF
TRBV11-2	TRBJ2-1	TRBD2	NA	TGTGCCAGCAGCTCGCTAGCGGCCCATGAGCAGTTCTTC	CASSSLAAHEQFF
TRBV5-4	TRBJ2-5	NA	NA	TGTGCCAGCAGCTTGGGGGGGTACGAGACCCAGTACTTC	CASSLGGYETQYF
TRBV5-1	TRBJ2-7	NA	NA	TGCGCCAGCAGCCCCGAGGTCAGCGGCGCGGGTGAGCAGTACTTC	CASSPEVSGAGEQYF
TRBV6-6	TRBJ2-3	NA	NA	TGTGCCGGCCGGGACTCCTACGGGACGCAGTATTTT	CAGRDSYGTQYF
TRBV11-2	TRBJ2-1	TRBD2	NA	TGTGCCAGCAGCTTCGCTAGGGGTAGCGGGAGTCAGAATGAGCAGTTCTTC	CASSFARGSGSQNEQFF
TRBV14	TRBJ2-7	NA	NA	TGTGCCAGCAGCCAAACAAGGGGGGGCAAGAACTACGAGCAGTACTTC	CASSQTRGGKNYEQYF